The T cell receptor (beta chain) under discussion was sequenced for a study of shared clonotypes between healthy human individuals. The CDR3 is 11 residues long. Trimming took off 8 bases at V and 8 bases at J, with 9 bases between the two ends. CDR1 is MGHDK, CDR2 SYGVNS, per germline. This clone was counted a single time. The assay was immunoSEQ multiplex PCR, and TCRdb's table has in-frame clones only and misses some. Here the sample spans some 2.1 million clones, roughly 95% being singletons. The naive CD8 population came from CD45RO-negative cells selected for CCR7, without terminally differentiated effector memory CD45RA+ cells.

Sequenced material: naive CD8+ T cells sorted from blood. The V gene is TRBV25-1, the J gene TRBJ2-2; possibly TRBD2 for D (5 bases). This TCR was recovered from a man aged 18 to 29 in good health. The CDR3 reads CASRRLGELFF. The CDR3 nucleotides are TGTGCCAGCCGGAGGTTGGGGGAGCTGTTTTTT.